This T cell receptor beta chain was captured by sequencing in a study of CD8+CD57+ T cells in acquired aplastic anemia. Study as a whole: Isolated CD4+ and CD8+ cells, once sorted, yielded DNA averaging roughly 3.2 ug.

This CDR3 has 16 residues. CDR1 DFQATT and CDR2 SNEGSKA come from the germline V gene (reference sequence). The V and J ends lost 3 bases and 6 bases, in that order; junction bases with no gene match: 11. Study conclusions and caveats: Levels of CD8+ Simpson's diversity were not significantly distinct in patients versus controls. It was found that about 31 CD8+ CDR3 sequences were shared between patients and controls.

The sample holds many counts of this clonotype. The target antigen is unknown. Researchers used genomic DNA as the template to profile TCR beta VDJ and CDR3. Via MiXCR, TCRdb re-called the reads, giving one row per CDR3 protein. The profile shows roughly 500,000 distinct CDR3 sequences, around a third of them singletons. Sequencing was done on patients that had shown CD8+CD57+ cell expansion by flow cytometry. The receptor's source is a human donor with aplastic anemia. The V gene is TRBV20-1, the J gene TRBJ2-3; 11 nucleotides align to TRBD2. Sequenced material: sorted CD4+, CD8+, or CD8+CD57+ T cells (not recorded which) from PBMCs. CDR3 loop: CSASRIAGGIMDTQYF. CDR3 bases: TGCAGTGCTAGCCGAATAGCGGGAGGGATCATGGATACGCAGTATTTT.